This T cell receptor beta chain comes out of a study of OX40 agonist ivuxolimab in advanced cancers. Study-wide results and limits: Partial responders at 0.1-3.0 mg/kg had among the lowest clonal expansion. Within 6 weeks, CD4+ and CD8+ blood T cells expanded clonally at 0.1 to 3.0 mg/kg.

Worth noting for this clone: The antigen is unknown.

CDR3 length: 14 amino acids. Germline V gene data show CDR1 as KGHSH and CDR2 as LQKENI. The V end was cut by 9 bases, the J end by 1 base, with 16 bases between. The data were produced by immunoSEQ multiplex PCR, yet TCRdb's version contains in-frame clones alone and is incomplete. Of 15,000 to 20,000 clones in the sample, approximately 83% are singletons; the top ten hold 12%. This sequence originates from an adult with an advanced solid tumor such as melanoma, head and neck, liver or kidney cancer. The source material was CD4+ or CD8+ T cells sorted from blood, sampled in a trial of the OX40 agonist ivuxolimab. The chain couples TRBV18 to TRBJ2-7; D is perhaps TRBD2 (6 bases). CDR3 sequence (DNA): TGTGCCAGTGGGGACGGGGGTCGGTCCTACGAGCAGTACTTC. Amino acid sequence: CASGDGGRSYEQYF.